The 20 T cell receptor beta chains reported below all come from one sample, sequenced in a study of T-cell reconstitution after alpha-beta-depleted transplantation in children. The library targeted TCRbeta and was prepared with unique molecular identifiers. Each CDR3 protein is one row after TCRdb ran MiXCR on the PCR reads. This table holds just under 350,000 distinct CDR3 sequences, 15% to 20% found once. Sample: PBMCs, mostly from graft donor cells, taken 360 days after TCRalphabeta/CD19-depleted stem cell transplant. These receptor sequences come from a male patient between 2 and 15 years old who had a stem cell transplant for acute lymphoblastic leukemia, so the T cells may come from the graft donor.

The chain carries TRBV20-1 and TRBJ1-5; D ambiguous. The ends were cut back, 7 bases at V and 1 base at J, with 8 bases in the middle. Germline CDR1 is DFQATT and CDR2 is SNEGSKA (reference sequence). The CDR3 totals 12 residues. For the CDR3, the DNA is TGCAGTGTTGGGCAGAGCAATCAGCCCCAGCATTTT. It encodes CSVGQSNQPQHF.

The chain is built from TRBV4-1 and TRBJ2-3, with a possible D match to TRBD2 (5 bases). The CDR3 has 14 residues. CDR1 and CDR2 (germline): MGHRA, YSYEKL. V dropped 8 bases and J dropped 2 bases, with 14 bases sitting between them. Written as DNA, the CDR3 is TGCGCCAGCTCCCGGACTGCCCTCACAGATACGCAGTATTTT. It yields the protein CASSRTALTDTQYF.

The chain recombines TRBV12-3 or TRBV12-4 with TRBJ2-1; D perhaps matches TRBD2 (7 bases). The CDR3 is made up of 20 amino acids. Trimming removed 5 bases from V and 6 bases from J, with 32 bases in between. The CDR3 loop is CASSPPGHSTLGRPGNEQFF. CDR3 DNA sequence: TGTGCCAGCAGTCCTCCGGGACACTCGACTCTCGGGAGGCCAGGCAATGAGCAGTTCTTC.

This clonotype was seen a handful of times. This chain connects TRBV27 to TRBJ2-5, with a possible D match to TRBD1 (5 bases). Germline V gene lookup returns CDR1 MNHEY and CDR2 SMNVEV (reference sequence). This CDR3 region has 18 residues. The V gene lost 0 bases and the J gene lost 2 bases, with 19 bases spanning the gap. DNA for the CDR3: TGTGCCAGCAGTTTATCCTACCCAAGGGGCGGCTCTCAAGAGACCCAGTACTTC. Its protein product is CASSLSYPRGGSQETQYF.

The chain employs TRBV4-3 and TRBJ2-1, with D tentatively TRBD1 (5 bases). V lost 0 bases to trimming and J lost 2 bases, with 11 bases between them. This CDR3 is built from 16 residues. Germline V gene lookup returns CDR1 LGHNA and CDR2 YSLEER. The CDR3 reads CASSQDRVETYNEQFF. CDR3 bases: TGCGCCAGCAGCCAAGACAGGGTTGAAACCTACAATGAGCAGTTCTTC.

This clonotype turned up a few times. The rearrangement links TRBV12-3 or TRBV12-4 to TRBJ2-7, with TRBD2 matching over 10 bases. The V gene end was trimmed by 9 bases and the J gene end by 2 bases; junction bases not matched to a gene: 4. This CDR3 region has 13 residues. The CDR3 DNA sequence: TGTGCCAGTCGGACTAGCGGAACCTACGAGCAGTACTTC. This gives the protein CASRTSGTYEQYF.

This clonotype has only a few counts. The chain links TRBV14 to TRBJ2-3; 8 nucleotides align to TRBD2. The length of the CDR3 is 16 residues. The V gene's germline CDR1 is SGHDN and CDR2 FVKESK. Losses at the gene ends were 0 bases for V and 5 bases for J; bases not matched to a gene: 7. CDR3 amino acids: CASSQDPAGAGDTQYF. CDR3 bases: TGTGCCAGCAGCCAAGATCCAGCGGGAGCTGGAGATACGCAGTATTTT.

This clonotype turned up a few times. This sequence joins TRBV3-1 and TRBJ2-4; D is unclear. Looked up from germline, CDR1 is LGHDT and CDR2 is YNNKEL (reference sequence). V was clipped by 0 bases and J by 7 bases, with 4 bases between them. CDR3 length equals 12 residues. The CDR3 loop is CASSQDRNIQYF. The CDR3 DNA follows: TGTGCCAGCAGCCAAGACAGGAACATTCAGTACTTC.

This clonotype was counted ten times or more. The gene calls are TRBV10-3 and TRBJ2-3, with 7 bases aligning to TRBD1. The V and J ends lost 6 bases and 0 bases, in that order; junction bases with no gene match: 0. The CDR3 contains 13 residues. CDR1 and CDR2 from the germline V gene are ENHRY and SYGVKD. CDR3 in amino acids: CAIRDRSTDTQYF. CDR3 bases: TGTGCCATCAGGGACAGGAGCACAGATACGCAGTATTTT.

Only a few counts were recorded for this clonotype. The chain joins TRBV4-3 to TRBJ2-1; 9 nucleotides line up with TRBD2. The CDR3 totals 15 residues. The germline V gene encodes CDR1 LGHNA and CDR2 YSLEER. The junction had 3 bases not matched to a gene; V was cut back by 4 bases and J by 2 bases. The CDR3 region has the DNA TGCGCCAGCAGCCCTTCTAGCGGGGCCTACAATGAGCAGTTCTTC. Translated, it gives CASSPSSGAYNEQFF.

This clonotype has just a few counts. CDR3 DNA: TGTGCCAGCAGCTTTATGGAGAAGTGGGAGCTGTTTTTT. Amino acid sequence: CASSFMEKWELFF. The rearrangement links TRBV7-9 to TRBJ2-2; no clear D. Germline CDR1 is SEHNR and CDR2 is FQNEAQ (reference sequence). CDR3 length: 13 amino acids. V lost 3 bases and J 9 bases, leaving 11 bases between the germline ends. The whole variable domain, remainder taken from reference TRBV7-9 and TRBJ2-2, is DTGVSQNPRHKITKRGQNVTFRCDPISEHNRLYWYRQTLGQGPEFLTYFQNEAQLEKSRLLSDRFSAERPKGSFSTLEIQRTEQGDSAMYLCASSFMEKWELFFGEGSRLTVL.

Ten or more counts support this clonotype. The chain is built from TRBV9 and TRBJ2-4; TRBD1 might be the D (6 bases). The ends were cut back, 4 bases at V and 8 bases at J, with 19 bases in the middle. The germline V gene has CDR1 SGDLS and CDR2 YYNGEE. CDR3 length: 15 amino acids. The CDR3 loop reads CASSLDGRGHDIQYF. In DNA, the CDR3 is TGTGCCAGCAGCCTCGATGGCAGGGGCCACGACATTCAGTACTTC.

This clonotype was seen many times. This chain uses TRBV29-1 with TRBJ2-2; D unclear. Trimming pared 4 bases from V and 5 bases from J, leaving 14 bases between. The CDR3 runs to 14 residues. The V gene's germline CDR1 is SQVTM and CDR2 ANQGSEA. The CDR3 reads CSVVPSSQTGELFF. CDR3 DNA sequence: TGCAGCGTTGTCCCGAGTTCTCAAACCGGGGAGCTGTTTTTT.

This clonotype was found a few times. The V and J genes are TRBV2 and TRBJ2-5; D gene unclear. Germline V gives CDR1 SNHLY, CDR2 FYNNEI. V was trimmed by 2 bases and J by 2 bases, leaving 9 bases between them. The CDR3 loop spans 14 amino acids. This CDR3 reads CASSELLGQETQYF. The CDR3 DNA is TGTGCCAGCAGTGAACTTCTGGGGCAAGAGACCCAGTACTTC.

The V gene is TRBV15, the J gene TRBJ2-1, with D possibly matching TRBD2 (6 bases). CDR3 length: 15 residues. Germline V lookup: CDR1 LNHNV, CDR2 YYDKDF (reference sequence). V shed 5 bases and J shed 4 bases, with 15 bases lying between them. The CDR3 nucleotides read TGTGCCACCAGCGGTCCTAGCGACTTATACAATGAGCAGTTCTTC. It specifies CATSGPSDLYNEQFF.

This clonotype was seen repeatedly, ten times or more. The chain has TRBV5-1 and TRBJ2-5; 7 bases agree with TRBD2. Germline values: CDR1 SGHRS, CDR2 YFSETQ. CDR3 size: 14 residues. The junction had 4 bases not matched to a gene; V was cut back by 0 bases and J by 5 bases. The CDR3 nucleotides read TGCGCCAGCAGCTTGGAGCGGGGAGGGGAGACCCAGTACTTC. Translating gives CASSLERGGETQYF.

This chain connects TRBV27 to TRBJ1-1, with D perhaps matching TRBD1 (5 bases). Germline V gives CDR1 MNHEY, CDR2 SMNVEV (reference sequence). The CDR3 totals 14 residues. With 3 bases removed from V and 0 bases from J, the gap between germline ends came to 8 bases. Written as DNA, the CDR3 is TGTGCCAGCAGTTTTCGGGGGATGAACACTGAAGCTTTCTTT. It is translated as CASSFRGMNTEAFF.

The chain carries TRBV5-6 and TRBJ2-2, with 7 bases matching TRBD2. CDR1 is SGHDT, CDR2 YYEEEE, per germline. The CDR3 is made up of 16 amino acids. V gave up 0 bases and J gave up 4 bases; unmatched junction bases: 6. CDR3 loop: CASSLVAGASTGELFF. DNA of the CDR3: TGTGCCAGCAGCTTGGTTGCGGGAGCTAGCACCGGGGAGCTGTTTTTT. Filled out from reference TRBV5-6 and TRBJ2-2, the complete variable domain reads DAGVTQSPTHLIKTRGQQVTLRCSPKSGHDTVSWYQQALGQGPQFIFQYYEEEERQRGNFPDRFSGHQFPNYSSELNVNALLLGDSALYLCASSLVAGASTGELFFGEGSRLTVL.

The chain recombines TRBV15 with TRBJ2-1; TRBD2 aligns across 13 bases. Germline V gives CDR1 LNHNV, CDR2 YYDKDF (reference sequence). V lost 5 bases and J lost 5; bases outside the gene matches: 3. The CDR3 runs 15 residues. The CDR3 region is CATSWTSGSDNEQFF. The CDR3 coding sequence is TGTGCCACCAGCTGGACTAGCGGGAGTGACAATGAGCAGTTCTTC.

J is TRBJ2-7 and V is TRBV15; 9 nucleotides match TRBD2. With V trimmed by 0 bases and J by 5 bases, 11 bases remained unmatched. CDR3 length: 17 amino acids. Germline loops: CDR1 LNHNV, CDR2 YYDKDF (reference sequence). CDR3 in amino acids: CATSRDGERVAGDEQYF. CDR3 coding DNA: TGTGCCACCAGCAGAGACGGGGAGAGGGTAGCGGGAGACGAGCAGTACTTC.